This TCR beta chain is from a study of neurological immune-mediated disorders. TCRdb analysed the 5' RACE reads with MiXCR anew, one entry per CDR3 protein. The repertoire has 42,000 or so distinct CDR3 sequences, 2.5% of them found once; the top ten carry 9% to 15%. This CDR3 region has 15 residues. The germline gives CDR1 SGHRS, CDR2 YFSETQ. Deletions cut 4 bases from V and 1 base from J, with 15 bases between. This clonotype appeared many times. What was sequenced was PBMCs. This clonotype was sampled from a man aged 30 to 39 with multiple sclerosis. The V gene is TRBV5-1, the J gene TRBJ2-7; perhaps TRBD2 as D (6 bases). For the CDR3, the DNA is TGCGCCAGCAGCGGGGACTTCAGGGATTCCTACGAGCAGTACTTC. As protein: CASSGDFRDSYEQYF.